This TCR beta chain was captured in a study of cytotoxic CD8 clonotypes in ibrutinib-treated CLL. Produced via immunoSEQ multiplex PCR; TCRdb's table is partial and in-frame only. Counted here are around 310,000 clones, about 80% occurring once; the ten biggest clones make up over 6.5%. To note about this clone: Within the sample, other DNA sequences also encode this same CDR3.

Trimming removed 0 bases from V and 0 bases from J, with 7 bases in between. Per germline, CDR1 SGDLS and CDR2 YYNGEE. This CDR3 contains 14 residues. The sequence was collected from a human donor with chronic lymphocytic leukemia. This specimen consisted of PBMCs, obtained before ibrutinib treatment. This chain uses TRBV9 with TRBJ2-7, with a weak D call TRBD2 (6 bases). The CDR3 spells CASSVDSGSYEQYF. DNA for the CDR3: TGTGCCAGCAGCGTAGATAGCGGCTCCTACGAGCAGTACTTC.